The 22 T cell receptor beta chains in this list originate from one sample, sequenced in a study of monozygotic twins with cystic fibrosis. The protocol was immunoSEQ multiplex PCR, while the TCRdb copy is restricted to in-frame clones and leaves out a portion. Among around 14,000 clones listed, 95% to 99% were seen once. Source material: blood. The receptors stem from a girl aged 2 to 10 with cystic fibrosis.

This clone was found once. V gene TRBV7-2 combines with J gene TRBJ2-2; no definite D call. V was shortened by 5 bases and J by 0 bases, with 10 bases between the two germline ends. The CDR3 sequence is 15 residues long. Per germline, CDR1 SGHTA and CDR2 FQGNSA. CDR3: CASSLKATNTGELFF. For the CDR3, the DNA is TGTGCCAGCAGCCTAAAGGCTACGAACACCGGGGAGCTGTTTTTT.

This chain joins TRBV27 and TRBJ2-7; tentatively, D is TRBD1 (6 bases). Germline V gene sequence: CDR1 MNHEY, CDR2 SMNVEV (reference sequence). Deletions cut 6 bases from V and 9 bases from J, with 21 bases between. CDR3 size: 14 residues. CDR3 in amino acids: CASSPEGVASGQYF. In DNA form, the CDR3 reads TGTGCCAGCAGCCCCGAGGGGGTGGCGTCCGGGCAGTACTTC.

This sequence joins TRBV6-5 and TRBJ2-1; 9 bases align to TRBD2. Germline loops: CDR1 MNHEY, CDR2 SVGAGI. Trimming at V came to 2 bases and at J to 6 bases, leaving 8 bases not matched to a gene. The CDR3 is 16 amino acids. The CDR3 DNA is TGTGCCAGCAGTTACGTCGGGCTAGCGGGAAGCAATGAGCAGTTCTTC. Encoded protein: CASSYVGLAGSNEQFF.

The chain uses TRBV6-5 and TRBJ2-5; 11 positions agree with TRBD2. V dropped 4 bases and J dropped 5; count of bases not matched to a gene: 6. CDR1 is MNHEY and CDR2 is SVGAGI in the germline V gene. This CDR3 comprises 15 residues. CDR3 nucleotide sequence: TGTGCCAGCAGTTTGGGACTAGCGGAGGGGGAGACCCAGTACTTC. Encoded protein: CASSLGLAEGETQYF.

The chain uses TRBV5-6 and TRBJ1-3; no definite D call. Trimming shortened V by 0 bases and J by 1 base, and 8 bases separated the two germline ends. The CDR3 is made up of 15 amino acids. Germline values: CDR1 SGHDT, CDR2 YYEEEE. CDR3: CASSLGGGSGNTIYF. The CDR3 DNA is TGTGCCAGCAGCTTGGGCGGAGGGTCTGGAAACACCATATATTTT.

The V gene is TRBV5-4, the J gene TRBJ2-1; 11 bases are shared with TRBD2. This CDR3 is 16 amino acids long. The V and J ends lost 2 bases and 2 bases, in that order; junction bases with no gene match: 3. Per the germline V gene, CDR1 is SGHNT and CDR2 is YYREEE (reference sequence). CDR3 coding DNA: TGTGCCAGCAGCTTAATGGGACTAGCGGCCTACAATGAGCAGTTCTTC. This sequence encodes CASSLMGLAAYNEQFF.

J is TRBJ1-1 and V is TRBV5-1; 9 bases agree with TRBD1. The CDR3 sequence is 15 residues long. V dropped 4 bases and J dropped 1; count of bases not matched to a gene: 5. Per germline, CDR1 SGHRS and CDR2 YFSETQ. CDR3 protein: CASSLGTGRNTEAFF. CDR3 sequence (DNA): TGCGCCAGCAGCCTGGGGACAGGGAGGAACACTGAAGCTTTCTTT. Complete variable domain (other parts from reference TRBV5-1 and TRBJ1-1): KAGVTQTPRYLIKTRGQQVTLSCSPISGHRSVSWYQQTPGQGLQFLFEYFSETQRNKGNFPGRFSGRQFSNSRSEMNVSTLELGDSALYLCASSLGTGRNTEAFFGQGTRLTVV.

The rearrangement joins TRBV6-4 to TRBJ2-3; 7 positions agree with TRBD2. CDR1 MRHNA and CDR2 SNTAGT come from the germline V gene. The CDR3 has 15 residues. The junction had 3 bases not matched to a gene; V was cut back by 3 bases and J by 0 bases. Here the CDR3 reads CASSDGRASTDTQYF. CDR3 DNA: TGTGCCAGCAGTGATGGGAGGGCTAGCACAGATACGCAGTATTTT.

This chain connects TRBV2 to TRBJ1-2, with D unclear. Germline CDR1 and CDR2: SNHLY and FYNNEI. The CDR3 has 14 residues. Between the trimmed V and J ends, which lost 8 bases and 4 bases, there was a span of 17 bases. In DNA form, the CDR3 reads TGTGCCAGCGGGAATGGGGTAGTTACCTATGGCTACACCTTC. Translating gives CASGNGVVTYGYTF. The full variable domain, in which reference TRBV2 and TRBJ1-2 provide the parts outside the CDR3, is EPEVTQTPSHQVTQMGQEVILRCVPISNHLYFYWYRQILGQKVEFLVSFYNNEISEKSEIFDDQFSVERPDGSNFTLKIRSTKLEDSAMYFCASGNGVVTYGYTFGSGTRLTVV.

This rearrangement joins TRBV19 to TRBJ1-1; D may be TRBD1 (6 bases). Germline V lookup: CDR1 LNHDA, CDR2 SQIVND (reference sequence). V lost 3 bases and J lost 1, with 18 bases in between. This CDR3 has 17 residues. The CDR3 DNA is TGTGCCAGTAGTATTTACTCGGGCGGAGGGGGGAACACTGAAGCTTTCTTT. It is translated as CASSIYSGGGGNTEAFF.

The chain couples TRBV6-1 to TRBJ1-2; TRBD1 might be the D (5 bases). Per germline, CDR1 MNHNS and CDR2 SASEGT. CDR3 length: 16 residues. V was cut by 0 bases and J by 4 bases, with 15 bases left in between. The CDR3 DNA follows: TGTGCCAGCAGTGAAGCGCTAGGTTTTGGGACCTATGGCTACACCTTC. It specifies CASSEALGFGTYGYTF.

The chain joins TRBV27 to TRBJ2-1; a possible D gene is TRBD1 (6 bases). Trimming removed 5 bases from V and 9 bases from J, with 11 bases in between. This CDR3 has 12 amino acids. From germline, CDR1 is MNHEY and CDR2 SMNVEV (reference sequence). CDR3 sequence (DNA): TGTGCCAGCAGTACGACAGGTAGTGAGCAGTTCTTC. As protein: CASSTTGSEQFF.

This clone was found once. The chain combines TRBV6-1 with TRBJ2-7; no reliable D call. Trimming left V 8 bases short and J 4 bases short, with 21 bases between. The length of the CDR3 is 15 residues. Germline V CDR1 and CDR2: MNHNS, SASEGT. This chain's CDR3 is CASGKKYELLYEQYF. DNA for the CDR3: TGTGCCAGCGGGAAGAAGTACGAGCTCTTATACGAGCAGTACTTC.

V usage is TRBV7-9 and J usage is TRBJ1-2; D might be TRBD1 (5 bases). This CDR3 contains 14 residues. The V gene lost 3 bases and the J gene lost 7 bases, with 15 bases spanning the gap. Looked up from germline, CDR1 is SEHNR and CDR2 is FQNEAQ (reference sequence). The CDR3 spells CASSFLRSGAGYTF. In DNA, the CDR3 is TGTGCCAGCAGCTTCCTCAGGAGCGGGGCTGGCTACACCTTC. The full variable domain, completed using reference TRBV7-9 and TRBJ1-2, is DTGVSQNPRHKITKRGQNVTFRCDPISEHNRLYWYRQTLGQGPEFLTYFQNEAQLEKSRLLSDRFSAERPKGSFSTLEIQRTEQGDSAMYLCASSFLRSGAGYTFGSGTRLTVV.

The gene calls are TRBV6-5 and TRBJ1-2; D not certain. Trimming pared 0 bases from V and 8 bases from J, leaving 10 bases between. The CDR3 has 13 amino acids. Germline lookup yields CDR1 MNHEY and CDR2 SVGAGI. The CDR3 DNA reads TGTGCCAGCAGTTACTCCGGACTATTAGGCTACACCTTC. Translation gives CASSYSGLLGYTF.

The rearrangement links TRBV30 to TRBJ1-2, with D unresolved. V shed 0 bases and J shed 8 bases, with 7 bases lying between them. The germline gives CDR1 GTSNPN, CDR2 SVGIG (reference sequence). This CDR3 is 11 amino acids long. The CDR3 loop reads CAWSVQGGYTF. CDR3 bases: TGTGCCTGGAGTGTACAAGGCGGCTACACCTTC.

J is TRBJ1-2 and V is TRBV7-9; D perhaps matches TRBD1 (5 bases). The CDR3 has 14 residues. Germline V CDR1 and CDR2: SEHNR, FQNEAQ (reference sequence). Deletions cut 5 bases from V and 0 bases from J, with 10 bases between. CDR3: CASSVGPTNYGYTF. CDR3 bases: TGTGCCAGCAGCGTGGGACCGACTAACTATGGCTACACCTTC.

The gene calls are TRBV6-5 and TRBJ2-3; TRBD2 agrees at 8 bases. The CDR3 runs 14 residues. Germline values: CDR1 MNHEY, CDR2 SVGAGI. V lost 2 bases, J lost 8 bases, and 6 bases stayed unmatched. The CDR3 coding sequence is TGTGCCAGCAGTTACCGGGGACTAGAGGGTACGCAGTATTTT. It yields the protein CASSYRGLEGTQYF.

CDR3 in amino acids: CASSIRTSGTGETQYF. In DNA, the CDR3 is TGTGCCAGTAGTATCCGGACTAGCGGAACAGGAGAGACCCAGTACTTC. This chain connects TRBV19 to TRBJ2-5; 10 bases map to TRBD2. V lost 3 bases, J lost 4 bases, and 8 bases stayed unmatched. The CDR3 has 16 residues. The germline gives CDR1 LNHDA, CDR2 SQIVND (reference sequence).

The chain joins TRBV19 to TRBJ2-7; TRBD2 agrees at 7 bases. Germline lookup yields CDR1 LNHDA and CDR2 SQIVND (reference sequence). This CDR3 comprises 14 residues. Germline trimming cut 2 bases from V and 3 bases from J; bases unmatched to any gene: 4. The CDR3 DNA sequence: TGTGCCAGTAGTATACGCAGCGGGGACTACGAGCAGTACTTC. Translated, it gives CASSIRSGDYEQYF.

The rearrangement uses TRBV30 and TRBJ1-1; no clear D. Trimming removed 8 bases from V and 0 bases from J, with 16 bases in between. The germline V gene encodes CDR1 GTSNPN and CDR2 SVGIG (reference sequence). This CDR3 comprises 14 residues. CDR3 residues: CAGRVGGLNTEAFF. The CDR3 nucleotides are TGTGCCGGGCGGGTGGGTGGTCTGAACACTGAAGCTTTCTTT.

This chain connects TRBV7-3 to TRBJ2-3; TRBD1 matches at 9 bases. Germline loops: CDR1 SGHTA, CDR2 FQGTGA. This CDR3 region has 14 residues. After removal of 4 bases from V and 5 bases from J, the junction contained 4 bases not matched to a gene. The CDR3 spells CASSSQGQGDTQYF. As DNA, the CDR3 is TGTGCCAGCAGCTCCCAGGGACAGGGAGATACGCAGTATTTT.